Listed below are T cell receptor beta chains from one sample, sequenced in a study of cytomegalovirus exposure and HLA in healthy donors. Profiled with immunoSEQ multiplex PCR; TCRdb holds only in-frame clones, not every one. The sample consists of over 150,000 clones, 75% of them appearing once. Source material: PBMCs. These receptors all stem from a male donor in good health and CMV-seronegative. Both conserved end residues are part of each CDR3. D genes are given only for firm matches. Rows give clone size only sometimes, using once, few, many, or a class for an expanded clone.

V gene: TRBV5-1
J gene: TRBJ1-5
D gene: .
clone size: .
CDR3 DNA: TGCGCCAGCAGCCCTGAGGGAAATCAGCCCCAGCATTTT
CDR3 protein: CASSPEGNQPQHF

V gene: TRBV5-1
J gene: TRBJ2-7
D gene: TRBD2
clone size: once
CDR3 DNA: TGCGCCAGCAGGCCCGGGACTAGCTCCTACGAGCAGTACTTC
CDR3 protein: CASRPGTSSYEQYF

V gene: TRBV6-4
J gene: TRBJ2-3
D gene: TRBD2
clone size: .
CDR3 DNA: TGTGCCAGCAGTGACCGGGTCCCTGGACTAGCGGGACCAGATACGCAGTATTTT
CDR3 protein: CASSDRVPGLAGPDTQYF

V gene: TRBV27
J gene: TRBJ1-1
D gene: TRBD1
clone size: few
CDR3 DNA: TGTGCCAGCTTCCAGCGGGACAGGGTAGGTGAAGCTTTCTTT
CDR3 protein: CASFQRDRVGEAFF

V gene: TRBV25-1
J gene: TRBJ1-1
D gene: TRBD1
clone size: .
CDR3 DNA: TGTGCCAGCAGTGGCCTCAGGGGGCGGACTGAAGCTTTCTTT
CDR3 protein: CASSGLRGRTEAFF

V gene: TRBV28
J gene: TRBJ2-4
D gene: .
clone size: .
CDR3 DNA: TGTGCCAGCAGTTTGGCGCGGGAATTAGCCAAAAACATTCAGTACTTC
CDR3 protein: CASSLARELAKNIQYF

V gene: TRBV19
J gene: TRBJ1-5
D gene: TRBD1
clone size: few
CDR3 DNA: TGTGCCAGTAGTCTGGACAGGGCTCAGCCCCAGCATTTT
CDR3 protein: CASSLDRAQPQHF

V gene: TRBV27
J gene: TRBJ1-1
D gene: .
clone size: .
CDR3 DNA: TGTGCCAGCAGTTTAAATCCGGGGGGGAACACTGAAGCTTTCTTT
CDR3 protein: CASSLNPGGNTEAFF

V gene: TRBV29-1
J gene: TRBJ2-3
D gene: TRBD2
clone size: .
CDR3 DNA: TGCAGCGTTGAAACTTCCGGGACTAGCAACGCAGATACGCAGTATTTT
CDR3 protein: CSVETSGTSNADTQYF

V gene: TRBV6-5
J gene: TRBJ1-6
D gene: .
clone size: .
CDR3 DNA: TGTGCCAGCGGCGGGAGCTCCTATAATTCACCCCTCCACTTT
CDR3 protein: CASGGSSYNSPLHF

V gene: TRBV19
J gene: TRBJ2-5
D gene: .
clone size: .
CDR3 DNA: TGTGCCAGTAGTTGGAGGGGGCGTAGAGAGACCCAGTACTTC
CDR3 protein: CASSWRGRRETQYF

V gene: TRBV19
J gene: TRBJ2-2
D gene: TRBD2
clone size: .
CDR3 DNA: TGTGCCAGTCAGGCTAGCGGGAGGGGGACCGGGGAGCTGTTTTTT
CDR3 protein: CASQASGRGTGELFF

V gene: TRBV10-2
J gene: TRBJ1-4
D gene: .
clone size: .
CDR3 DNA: TGCGCCAGCAGTGAGACCACCTCAGGGAAACTGTTTTTT
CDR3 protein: CASSETTSGKLFF

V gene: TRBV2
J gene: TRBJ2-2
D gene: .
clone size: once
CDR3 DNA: TGTGCCAGCAGTGAAGTCAGGATGGGCACCGGGGAGCTGTTTTTT
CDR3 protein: CASSEVRMGTGELFF

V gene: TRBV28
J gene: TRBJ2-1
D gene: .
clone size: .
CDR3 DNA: TGTGCCAGCAGTTCCCCGGACAATATCTACAATGAGCAGTTCTTC
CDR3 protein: CASSSPDNIYNEQFF

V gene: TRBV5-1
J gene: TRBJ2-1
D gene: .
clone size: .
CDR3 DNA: TGCGCCAGCAGCTTAAGCCTCGACAATGAGCAGTTCTTC
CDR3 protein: CASSLSLDNEQFF

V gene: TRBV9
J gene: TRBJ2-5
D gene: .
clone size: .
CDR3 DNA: TGTGCCAGCAGCGTAGGACTTAAAGAGACCCAGTACTTC
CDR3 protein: CASSVGLKETQYF

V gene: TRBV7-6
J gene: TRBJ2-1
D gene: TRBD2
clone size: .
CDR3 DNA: TGTGCCAGCAGCTCTAGTAGGCGGGGGGGCAATGAGCAGTTCTTC
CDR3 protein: CASSSSRRGGNEQFF

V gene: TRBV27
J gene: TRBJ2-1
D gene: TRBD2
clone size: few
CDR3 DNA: TGTGCCAGCAGTCTCCCGGGGCTAGCGGGATACAATGAGCAGTTCTTC
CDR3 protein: CASSLPGLAGYNEQFF

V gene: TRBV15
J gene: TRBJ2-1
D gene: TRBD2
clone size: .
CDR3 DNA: TGTGCCACACGGGAGGGAGCGGGAGTGGGCAATGAGCAGTTCTTC
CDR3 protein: CATREGAGVGNEQFF

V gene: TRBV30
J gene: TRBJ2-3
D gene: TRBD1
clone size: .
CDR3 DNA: TGTGCCTGGGGGGACAGCAACACAGATACGCAGTATTTT
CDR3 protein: CAWGDSNTDTQYF

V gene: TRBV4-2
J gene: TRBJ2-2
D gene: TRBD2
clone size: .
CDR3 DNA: TGTGCCAGCAGCCAAGAGGGGATGGTAGCGGGAGGGACGAACACCGGGGAGCTGTTTTTT
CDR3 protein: CASSQEGMVAGGTNTGELFF

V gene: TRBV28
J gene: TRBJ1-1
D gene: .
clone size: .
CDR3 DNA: TGTGCCAGCAGTTGGAGACAGATTGAAGCTTTCTTT
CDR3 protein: CASSWRQIEAFF

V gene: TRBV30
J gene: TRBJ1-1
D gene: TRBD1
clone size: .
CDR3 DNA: TGTGCCTGGAGTGTACTTCGGACAGGGTTAGGTAATACTGAAGCTTTCTTT
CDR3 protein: CAWSVLRTGLGNTEAFF

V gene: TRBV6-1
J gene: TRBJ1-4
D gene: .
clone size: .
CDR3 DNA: TGTGCCAGCAGTTGGAGATCAACTAATGAAAAACTGTTTTTT
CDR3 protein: CASSWRSTNEKLFF

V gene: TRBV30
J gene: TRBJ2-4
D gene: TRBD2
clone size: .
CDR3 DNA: TGTGCCTGGAGTGAGCGGGGGTTTACCCTAAACATTCAGTACTTC
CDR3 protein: CAWSERGFTLNIQYF

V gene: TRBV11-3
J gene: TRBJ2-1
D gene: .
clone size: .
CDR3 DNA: TGTGCCAGCAGCTTAGGAGGGAGCTCCTACAATGAGCAGTTCTTC
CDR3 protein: CASSLGGSSYNEQFF

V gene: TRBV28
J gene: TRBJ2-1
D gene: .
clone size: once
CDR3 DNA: TGTGCCAGCAGATCGTTCACGCCTAGCGATCACAATGAGCAGTTCTTC
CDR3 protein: CASRSFTPSDHNEQFF

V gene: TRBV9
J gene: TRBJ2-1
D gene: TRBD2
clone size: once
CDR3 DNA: TGTGCCAGCAGCACAAGCGGGAGCGGGAATGAGCAGTTCTTC
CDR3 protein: CASSTSGSGNEQFF

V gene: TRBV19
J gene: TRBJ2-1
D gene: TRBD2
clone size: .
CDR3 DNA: TGTGCCAGTAAGATTAGCGGGGGGGACAATGAGCAGTTCTTC
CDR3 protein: CASKISGGDNEQFF

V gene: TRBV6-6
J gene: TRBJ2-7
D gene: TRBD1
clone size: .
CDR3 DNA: TGTGCCAGCAATGGACAGGGGAACGAGCAGTACTTC
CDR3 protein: CASNGQGNEQYF

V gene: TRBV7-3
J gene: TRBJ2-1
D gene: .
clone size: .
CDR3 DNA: TGTGCCAGCAGCTCCTGGGGGGTTGTAGAGGATGAGCAGTTCTTC
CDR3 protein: CASSSWGVVEDEQFF

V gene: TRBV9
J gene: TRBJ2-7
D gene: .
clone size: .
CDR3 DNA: TGTGCCAGCAGCGACGGGGGACCCTACGAGCAGTACTTC
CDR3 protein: CASSDGGPYEQYF

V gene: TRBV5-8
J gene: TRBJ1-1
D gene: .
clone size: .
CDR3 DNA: TGTGCCAGCAGCCTTGGTAGTGTTGAAGCTTTCTTT
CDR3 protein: CASSLGSVEAFF

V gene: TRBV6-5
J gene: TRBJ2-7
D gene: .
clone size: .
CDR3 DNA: TGTGCCAGCAGTTACTCGTGGCAGGAACTCACCTACGAGCAGTACTTC
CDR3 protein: CASSYSWQELTYEQYF

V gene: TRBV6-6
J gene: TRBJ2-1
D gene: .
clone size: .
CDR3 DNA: TGTGCCAGCAGCTCTAACCCCGAGCAGTTCTTC
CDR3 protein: CASSSNPEQFF

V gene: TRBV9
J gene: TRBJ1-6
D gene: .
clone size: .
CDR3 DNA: TGTGCCAGCAGCGATCAGAATTCACCCCTCCACTTT
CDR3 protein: CASSDQNSPLHF

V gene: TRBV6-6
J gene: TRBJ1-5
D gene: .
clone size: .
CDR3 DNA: TGTGCCAGCAGTCTGGGCTACAGAGTCAATCAGCCCCAGCATTTT
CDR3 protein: CASSLGYRVNQPQHF

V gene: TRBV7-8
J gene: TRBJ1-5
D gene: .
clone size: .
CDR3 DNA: TGTGCCAGCGGTGACAGGTTCTCAAGGGATCAGCCCCAGCATTTT
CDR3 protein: CASGDRFSRDQPQHF

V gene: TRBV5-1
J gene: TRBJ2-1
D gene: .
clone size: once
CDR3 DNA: TGCGCCAGCAGCTTGCTAGGACACGTCAATGAGCAGTTCTTC
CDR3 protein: CASSLLGHVNEQFF

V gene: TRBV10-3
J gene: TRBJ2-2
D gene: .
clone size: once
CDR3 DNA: TGTGCCATCAGGGCAGGGCTAGACACCGGGGAGCTGTTTTTT
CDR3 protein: CAIRAGLDTGELFF

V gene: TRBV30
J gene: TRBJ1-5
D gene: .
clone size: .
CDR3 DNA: TGTGCCTGGAGTCGGCTGTCGGGTCAGCCCCAGCATTTT
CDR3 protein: CAWSRLSGQPQHF

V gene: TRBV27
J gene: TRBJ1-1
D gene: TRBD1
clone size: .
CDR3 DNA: TGTGCCAGCAGCCACGGACAGGGCCGCAGGGGGTACACTGAAGCTTTCTTT
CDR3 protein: CASSHGQGRRGYTEAFF

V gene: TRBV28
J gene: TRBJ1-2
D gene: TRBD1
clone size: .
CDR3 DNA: TGTGCCACCCCCCACAGGGGAGCCGGCTATGGCTACACCTTC
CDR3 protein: CATPHRGAGYGYTF